This T cell receptor beta chain was captured by sequencing in a study of T cells in Graves' hyperthyroidism and ophthalmopathy. RNA transcripts were the template for amplifying TCR beta CDR3 regions. TCR CDR3 underwent first-round RT-PCR with the HTBI primer set. TCRdb called the multiplex PCR reads again in MiXCR, with one record for every CDR3 protein. This table has 400,000 to 450,000 distinct CDR3 sequences, approximately 15% appearing once. Fresh peripheral blood, approximately 10 ml, was the source of the PBMCs. Germline loops: CDR1 LNHNV, CDR2 YYDKDF (reference sequence). There are 17 residues in the CDR3. Trimming cost V 0 bases and J 4 bases; bases outside gene matches: 9.

The receptor was isolated from a man younger than 30 with Graves' ophthalmopathy. Sequenced input: blood. This sequence joins TRBV15 and TRBJ1-1; the match to TRBD1 covers 9 bases. CDR3 coding DNA: TGTGCCACCAGCAGAGAAATAAACAGGGGGCCATTCACTGAAGCTTTCTTT. The encoded protein is CATSREINRGPFTEAFF.